Shown below are 2 T cell receptor beta chains from a single sample sequenced in a study of shared clonotypes between healthy human individuals. Measured with immunoSEQ multiplex PCR; TCRdb has only the in-frame clones, and not every one. The table shows a few million clones, with approximately 96% occurring only once. Material for sequencing was naive CD4+ T cells sorted from blood. Stated subset: CD45RA+ positively selected. All receptors come from a man aged 18 to 30 in good health.

This chain connects TRBV5-1 to TRBJ2-1, with 9 bases aligning to TRBD2. CDR1 is SGHRS, CDR2 YFSETQ, per germline. Trimming took 3 bases from V and 7 from J; bases not matched to a gene: 11. The CDR3 consists of 16 residues. The CDR3 nucleotides read TGCGCCAGCAGCTACAATAGCGGGAGAGGTATGAATGAGCAGTTCTTC. This sequence encodes CASSYNSGRGMNEQFF. The entire variable domain, with the rest obtained from reference TRBV5-1 and TRBJ2-1, is as follows: KAGVTQTPRYLIKTRGQQVTLSCSPISGHRSVSWYQQTPGQGLQFLFEYFSETQRNKGNFPGRFSGRQFSNSRSEMNVSTLELGDSALYLCASSYNSGRGMNEQFFGPGTRLTVL.

The rearrangement joins TRBV2 to TRBJ2-7, with D tentatively TRBD1 (5 bases). Trimming pared 2 bases from V and 0 bases from J, leaving 11 bases between. The CDR3 totals 15 residues. CDR1 and CDR2 from the germline V gene are SNHLY and FYNNEI. CDR3 in amino acids: CASSEKGLASYEQYF. CDR3 bases: TGTGCCAGCAGTGAAAAGGGGTTGGCCTCCTACGAGCAGTACTTC. The whole variable domain, remainder taken from reference TRBV2 and TRBJ2-7, is EPEVTQTPSHQVTQMGQEVILRCVPISNHLYFYWYRQILGQKVEFLVSFYNNEISEKSEIFDDQFSVERPDGSNFTLKIRSTKLEDSAMYFCASSEKGLASYEQYFGPGTRLTVT.